Presented here are 22 T cell receptor beta chains from one specimen sequenced in a study of shared clonotypes between healthy human individuals. Profiling relied on immunoSEQ multiplex PCR, and the TCRdb table lists in-frame clones only, not all of them. The sample holds a few million clones, around nine tenths seen once. What was sequenced was naive CD4+ T cells sorted from blood. The subset: CD45RA+ positively selected. These receptors came from a young man in good health.

The V and J genes are TRBV5-8 and TRBJ1-4; D perhaps matches TRBD1 (5 bases). The length of the CDR3 is 14 residues. V dropped 1 base and J dropped 7 bases, with 11 bases sitting between them. Germline CDR1 is SGHTS and CDR2 is YDEGEE. This CDR3 is CASSLRQLGEKLFF. The CDR3 bases are TGTGCCAGCAGCTTGAGACAGCTTGGTGAAAAACTGTTTTTT.

The CDR3 reads CASSLLADSNSPLHF. The CDR3, as DNA: TGCGCCAGCAGCTTGTTGGCAGATAGCAATTCACCCCTCCACTTT. The V gene is TRBV5-1, the J gene TRBJ1-6; D is ambiguous. The CDR3 is made up of 15 amino acids. V was shortened by 1 base and J by 7 bases, with 12 bases between the two germline ends. Germline CDR1 is SGHRS and CDR2 is YFSETQ. Combining the CDR3 with reference TRBV5-1 and TRBJ1-6 gives the whole variable domain KAGVTQTPRYLIKTRGQQVTLSCSPISGHRSVSWYQQTPGQGLQFLFEYFSETQRNKGNFPGRFSGRQFSNSRSEMNVSTLELGDSALYLCASSLLADSNSPLHFGNGTRLTVT.

The chain uses TRBV4-1 and TRBJ2-1; D is possibly TRBD1 (5 bases). There are 16 residues in the CDR3. V was pared by 2 bases and J by 2 bases, with 13 bases between. The germline CDR1 and CDR2 sequences are MGHRA and YSYEKL. CDR3 nucleotides: TGCGCCAGCAGCCAACTCAGCAGGGTCCCCTACAATGAGCAGTTCTTC. Its translation: CASSQLSRVPYNEQFF.

J is TRBJ1-5 and V is TRBV18; D remains ambiguous. V dropped 2 bases and J dropped 0 bases, with 14 bases sitting between them. Germline V lookup: CDR1 KGHSH, CDR2 LQKENI. This CDR3 has 17 amino acids. The DNA of the CDR3 is TGTGCCAGCTCACCAGGCCACTCGGGCCTTAGCAATCAGCCCCAGCATTTT. The encoded protein is CASSPGHSGLSNQPQHF. The full variable domain, rest sourced from reference TRBV18 and TRBJ1-5, is NAGVMQNPRHLVRRRGQEARLRCSPMKGHSHVYWYRQLPEEGLKFMVYLQKENIIDESGMPKERFSAEFPKEGPSILRIQQVVRGDSAAYFCASSPGHSGLSNQPQHFGDGTRLSIL.

The V gene is TRBV11-2, the J gene TRBJ2-7; a weak D match, TRBD2 (6 bases). Germline V gene data show CDR1 as SGHAT and CDR2 as FQNNGV. The CDR3 sequence is 15 residues long. Trimming removed 4 bases from V and 0 bases from J, with 13 bases in between. The CDR3 nucleotides are TGTGCCAGCAGCTCCCTGCGGGGAGACTCCTACGAGCAGTACTTC. Its translation: CASSSLRGDSYEQYF.

This rearrangement joins TRBV7-9 to TRBJ1-5; D might be TRBD1 (5 bases). The CDR3 extends over 15 amino acids. Germline CDR1 SEHNR, CDR2 FQNEAQ (reference sequence). V lost 1 base and J 7 bases, leaving 14 bases between the germline ends. The chain's CDR3 is CASSLGAGEGQPQHF. The CDR3 bases are TGTGCCAGCAGCTTAGGGGCCGGGGAGGGGCAGCCCCAGCATTTT.

This chain joins TRBV28 and TRBJ1-2; tentatively, D is TRBD1 (5 bases). The V gene's germline CDR1 is MDHEN and CDR2 SYDVKM. The CDR3 totals 13 residues. V was trimmed by 8 bases and J by 2 bases, leaving 12 bases between them. CDR3: CASLAGENYGYTF. CDR3 in DNA: TGTGCCAGCTTGGCGGGGGAGAACTATGGCTACACCTTC.

In its sample, this clone was seen a few times. Here the CDR3 reads CSGHMNTEAFF. The CDR3, as DNA: TGCAGCGGGCACATGAACACTGAAGCTTTCTTT. This sequence joins TRBV29-1 and TRBJ1-1, with D unresolved. Per germline, CDR1 SQVTM and CDR2 ANQGSEA. This CDR3 has 11 amino acids. Trimming removed 7 bases at V and 0 bases at J, with 6 bases between. Filled out from reference TRBV29-1 and TRBJ1-1, the complete variable domain reads SAVISQKPSRDICQRGTSLTIQCQVDSQVTMMFWYRQQPGQSLTLIATANQGSEATYESGFVIDKFPISRPNLTFSTLTVSNMSPEDSSIYLCSGHMNTEAFFGQGTRLTVV.

The rearrangement joins TRBV7-3 to TRBJ2-3; D is uncertain. In germline, CDR1 is SGHTA, CDR2 FQGTGA. There are 14 residues in the CDR3. The germline V and J ends were trimmed by 5 bases and 4 bases, with 13 bases remaining between them. This CDR3 is CASSPRAGPDTQYF. The CDR3 coding sequence is TGTGCCAGCAGCCCACGGGCAGGTCCAGATACGCAGTATTTT.

As concerns this clone: Germline is not matched at one junction end, which may reflect a read error. The identical CDR3 is also encoded by other nucleotide sequences in the sample. The chain uses TRBV29-1 and TRBJ1-4; D not resolved. Germline-derived CDR1 and CDR2 are SQVTM and ANQGSEA. This CDR3 contains 12 residues. In nucleotides, the CDR3 is TGCAGCGTGGGGTCAACCAATGAAAAACTGTTTTTT. It codes for CSVGSTNEKLFF.

This sequence joins TRBV2 and TRBJ1-2; D might be TRBD1 (6 bases). Germline lookup yields CDR1 SNHLY and CDR2 FYNNEI. With 1 base removed from V and 7 bases from J, the gap between germline ends came to 10 bases. The CDR3 sequence is 13 residues long. CDR3 DNA: TGTGCCAGCAGTGAAGACAGGGCGCCTGGCTACACCTTC. This codes for CASSEDRAPGYTF.

J is TRBJ1-2 and V is TRBV6-1; D not certain. CDR1 and CDR2 from the germline V gene are MNHNS and SASEGT. This CDR3 is built from 13 residues. V was clipped by 2 bases and J by 4 bases, with 8 bases between them. The CDR3 region is CASSERLGYGYTF. In nucleotides, the CDR3 is TGTGCCAGCAGTGAACGGCTGGGCTATGGCTACACCTTC.

The chain carries TRBV6-5 and TRBJ1-2, with D perhaps matching TRBD1 (6 bases). The CDR3 has 15 amino acids. The V and J ends lost 3 bases and 2 bases respectively, with 13 bases between them. Germline V gene sequence: CDR1 MNHEY, CDR2 SVGAGI. As DNA, the CDR3 is TGTGCCAGCAGTTATGCACAGGGTTCCAACTATGGCTACACCTTC. Its protein product is CASSYAQGSNYGYTF.

The genes are TRBV2 and TRBJ2-5; a possible D gene is TRBD2 (5 bases). Per germline, CDR1 SNHLY and CDR2 FYNNEI. V was trimmed by 1 base and J by 7 bases, leaving 10 bases between them. The CDR3 runs 13 residues. Written as DNA, the CDR3 is TGTGCCAGCAGTGAAGAACGACGGGGGACCCAGTACTTC. Residues: CASSEERRGTQYF.

In the case of this clone: Distinct nucleotide sequences in the sample also encode this CDR3. V is TRBV19 and J is TRBJ1-2, with 9 bases matching TRBD1. Germline V gene sequence: CDR1 LNHDA, CDR2 SQIVND (reference sequence). The CDR3 runs 14 residues. After removal of 7 bases from V and 2 bases from J, the junction contained 5 bases not matched to a gene. This CDR3 reads CASNPGQGNYGYTF. CDR3 nucleotide sequence: TGTGCCAGTAACCCGGGACAGGGAAACTATGGCTACACCTTC. Full variable domain (rest looked up from reference TRBV19 and TRBJ1-2): DGGITQSPKYLFRKEGQNVTLSCEQNLNHDAMYWYRQDPGQGLRLIYYSQIVNDFQKGDIAEGYSVSREKKESFPLTVTSAQKNPTAFYLCASNPGQGNYGYTFGSGTRLTVV.

This clone turned up a few times. This chain links TRBV7-3 with TRBJ1-2; no clear D gene. The V end was cut by 1 base, the J end by 8 bases, with 11 bases between. Germline V gene lookup returns CDR1 SGHTA and CDR2 FQGTGA. The CDR3 has 13 residues. For the CDR3, the DNA is TGTGCCAGCAGCTTAAATGGTCTCGGCGGCTACACCTTC. Translated: CASSLNGLGGYTF.

The V call is TRBV6-1, the J call TRBJ2-1; TRBD1 might be the D (6 bases). V lost 6 bases and J lost 15, with 18 bases in between. The CDR3 totals 12 residues. Looked up from germline, CDR1 is MNHNS and CDR2 is SASEGT. The CDR3 spells CASRIQGDIGFF. As DNA, the CDR3 is TGTGCCAGCAGAATACAAGGGGACATCGGGTTCTTC.

The chain combines TRBV15 with TRBJ1-5; 10 nucleotides match TRBD1. This CDR3 has 15 amino acids. Germline loops: CDR1 LNHNV, CDR2 YYDKDF (reference sequence). The trim removed 5 bases at V and 1 base at J, leaving 2 bases unmatched. The CDR3 nucleotides are TGTGCCACCAGCTGGGGACAGGGGAGCAATCAGCCCCAGCATTTT. Its protein product is CATSWGQGSNQPQHF.

The sample holds one count of this clone. V gene TRBV2 combines with J gene TRBJ2-5; the D call may be TRBD1 or TRBD2 (6 bases each). Germline V CDR1 and CDR2: SNHLY, FYNNEI. The CDR3 is 16 residues long. V was pared by 2 bases and J by 4 bases, with 17 bases between. The chain's CDR3 is CASSESPGAGGETQYF. The CDR3 nucleotides are TGTGCCAGCAGTGAATCCCCGGGGGCAGGTGGAGAGACCCAGTACTTC. The entire variable domain, with the rest obtained from reference TRBV2 and TRBJ2-5, is as follows: EPEVTQTPSHQVTQMGQEVILRCVPISNHLYFYWYRQILGQKVEFLVSFYNNEISEKSEIFDDQFSVERPDGSNFTLKIRSTKLEDSAMYFCASSESPGAGGETQYFGPGTRLLVL.

Turning to this clone: This sample includes further DNA sequences coding for the same CDR3. This chain connects TRBV10-1 to TRBJ1-1; no definite D call. V was cut by 4 bases and J by 1 base, with 7 bases left in between. Germline values: CDR1 WNHNN, CDR2 SYGVQD (reference sequence). This CDR3 region has 13 residues. CDR3 in DNA: TGCGCCAGCAGTGCCCAGTCGAACACTGAAGCTTTCTTT. Amino acids: CASSAQSNTEAFF.

The genes are TRBV30 and TRBJ2-7, with a tentative D call TRBD1 (6 bases). The CDR3 sequence is 12 residues long. The V gene's germline CDR1 is GTSNPN and CDR2 SVGIG (reference sequence). V lost 8 bases to trimming and J lost 0 bases, with 11 bases between them. The CDR3 loop reads CASGQNSYEQYF. CDR3 nucleotide sequence: TGTGCCAGTGGACAGAACTCCTACGAGCAGTACTTC.

In its sample, this clone was seen once. The chain has TRBV10-3 and TRBJ1-6, with a tentative D call TRBD1 (6 bases). The V end lost 0 bases, the J end lost 9 bases, and 15 bases lay between the germline ends. The CDR3 length is 16 residues. Germline V gives CDR1 ENHRY, CDR2 SYGVKD. CDR3 protein: CAISESGAGVGSPLHF. The CDR3 DNA reads TGTGCCATCAGTGAGTCGGGGGCAGGGGTTGGTTCACCCCTCCACTTT.